Following are 20 T cell receptor beta chains from one sample sequenced in a study of spatial heterogeneity in lung cancer. Each CDR3 protein is one row after TCRdb ran MiXCR on the 5' RACE reads. Of roughly 99,000 distinct CDR3 sequences listed, just under 20% were seen once; the top ten hold 21%. Noted time point: blood at routine non-recurrence follow-up after resection. The material was PBMCs, obtained at follow-up. These receptors all come from a male donor with early-stage non-small cell lung cancer.

This clonotype came up a few times. The DNA for the CDR3 is TGCAGCGTTGATCGCCTTGACACAGATACGCAGTATTTT. Translating it yields CSVDRLDTDTQYF. This chain uses TRBV29-1 with TRBJ2-3; no reliable D call. The CDR3 covers 13 residues. V was trimmed by 3 bases and J by 2 bases, leaving 9 bases between them. Germline V gives CDR1 SQVTM, CDR2 ANQGSEA.

This sequence joins TRBV25-1 and TRBJ1-1; maybe TRBD1 (5 bases). V gave up 6 bases and J gave up 1 base, with 9 bases separating them. From germline, CDR1 is MGHDK and CDR2 SYGVNS. The CDR3 extends over 13 amino acids. In nucleotides, the CDR3 is TGTGCCAGCAGGGGGACGGGGAACACTGAAGCTTTCTTT. This sequence encodes CASRGTGNTEAFF. The full variable domain, rest sourced from reference TRBV25-1 and TRBJ1-1, is EADIYQTPRYLVIGTGKKITLECSQTMGHDKMYWYQQDPGMELHLIHYSYGVNSTEKGDLSSESTVSRIRTEHFPLTLESARPSHTSQYLCASRGTGNTEAFFGQGTRLTVV.

This clonotype came up a few times. V gene TRBV5-5 combines with J gene TRBJ2-3; D remains ambiguous. This CDR3 is 16 amino acids long. Germline V lookup: CDR1 SGHKS, CDR2 YYEKEE (reference sequence). V was clipped by 4 bases and J by 0 bases, with 15 bases between them. In nucleotides, the CDR3 is TGTGCCAGCAGCCCCTACGGGTTCGGTAGCACAGATACGCAGTATTTT. Protein sequence: CASSPYGFGSTDTQYF.

The sample holds many counts of this clonotype. The chain combines TRBV30 with TRBJ1-1; possible D gene TRBD1, 5 bases. This CDR3 is built from 13 residues. CDR1 GTSNPN and CDR2 SVGIG come from the germline V gene (reference sequence). V dropped 0 bases and J dropped 4 bases, with 9 bases sitting between them. The CDR3 loop reads CAWSVFRGTEAFF. CDR3 nucleotide sequence: TGTGCCTGGAGTGTTTTTAGGGGCACTGAAGCTTTCTTT.

CDR3 loop: CASTSRAGTGELFF. CDR3 nucleotide sequence: TGTGCCAGCACTTCGAGGGCGGGCACCGGGGAGCTGTTTTTT. The chain is built from TRBV11-2 and TRBJ2-2, with D perhaps TRBD2 (5 bases). The CDR3 has 14 residues. Germline V gives CDR1 SGHAT, CDR2 FQNNGV. V dropped 7 bases and J dropped 4 bases, with 13 bases sitting between them.

This clonotype was observed at least ten times. The CDR3 DNA reads TGCGCCAGCAGCGTGGGGATCGACAATGAGCAGTTCTTC. Its protein product is CASSVGIDNEQFF. The chain uses TRBV4-3 and TRBJ2-1; D is uncertain. Trimming removed 5 bases from V and 5 bases from J, with 10 bases in between. The CDR3 loop spans 13 amino acids. The V gene's germline CDR1 is LGHNA and CDR2 YSLEER.

In this sample, this clonotype turned up a few times. The chain uses TRBV7-3 and TRBJ1-1; D not resolved. The V and J ends lost 1 base and 1 base respectively, with 4 bases between them. Germline CDR1 SGHTA, CDR2 FQGTGA. CDR3 length: 13 amino acids. The CDR3 bases are TGTGCCAGCAGCTTAAGTAGGAACACTGAAGCTTTCTTT. Encoded protein: CASSLSRNTEAFF.

The gene calls are TRBV19 and TRBJ1-5; the D is unclear. Trimming left V 3 bases short and J 1 base short, with 4 bases between. There are 13 residues in the CDR3. Germline CDR1 LNHDA, CDR2 SQIVND (reference sequence). CDR3 protein: CASSMNSNQPQHF. The CDR3 DNA sequence: TGTGCCAGTAGTATGAACAGCAATCAGCCCCAGCATTTT.

The rearrangement uses TRBV4-1 and TRBJ2-2, with 8 nucleotides matching TRBD2. This CDR3 is built from 17 residues. Unmatched junction bases numbered 4, after V lost 0 bases and J lost 1 base. CDR1 is MGHRA and CDR2 is YSYEKL in the germline V gene. CDR3 in DNA: TGCGCCAGCAGCCAAGACGTACTAGCGGAGAACACCGGGGAGCTGTTTTTT. It translates to CASSQDVLAENTGELFF.

This clonotype was seen many times. V is TRBV4-3 and J is TRBJ1-2; TRBD1 matches at 8 bases. Germline-derived CDR1 and CDR2 are LGHNA and YSLEER. The CDR3 has 13 residues. V shed 6 bases and J 4 bases; nucleotides not matched to a gene: 4. CDR3 nucleotides: TGCGCCAGCAGTCCCGGACAGGGCTATGGCTACACCTTC. It is translated as CASSPGQGYGYTF.

This clonotype was seen a few times. The chain links TRBV21-1 to TRBJ2-3. TRBV21-1 is termed a pseudogene. The CDR3 consists of 15 residues. CDR3 nucleotides: TGTGCCAGCAGCAAGGATCCCTTCTGCACAGATACGCAGTATTTT. Its protein is CASSKDPFCTDTQYF.

The chain recombines TRBV5-8 with TRBJ1-2; D unclear. CDR1 is SGHTS, CDR2 YDEGEE, per germline. The CDR3 totals 16 residues. The V and J ends lost 0 bases and 4 bases respectively, with 16 bases between them. The CDR3 nucleotides are TGTGCCAGCAGCTTGGATTATCGGACGTACTCCTATGGCTACACCTTC. The encoded protein is CASSLDYRTYSYGYTF.

This clonotype was seen a few times. This CDR3 is CASSHLTGVIDTQYF. CDR3 nucleotide sequence: TGCGCCAGCAGCCACCTGACAGGGGTGATAGATACGCAGTATTTT. The chain is built from TRBV4-3 and TRBJ2-3; TRBD1 agrees at 8 bases. Trimming took 3 bases from V and 5 from J; bases not matched to a gene: 7. This CDR3 is 15 amino acids long. Germline V CDR1 and CDR2: LGHNA, YSLEER.

The chain joins TRBV18 to TRBJ2-3; D is possibly TRBD2 (5 bases). The CDR3 is 14 residues long. Germline CDR1 is KGHSH and CDR2 is LQKENI. Trimming pared 0 bases from V and 2 bases from J, leaving 6 bases between. The CDR3 is CASSPPTNTDTQYF. CDR3 coding DNA: TGTGCCAGCTCACCACCGACTAACACAGATACGCAGTATTTT.

At least ten counts were recorded for this clonotype. This sequence joins TRBV24-1 and TRBJ1-2, with D possibly being TRBD1 (5 bases). Germline lookup yields CDR1 KGHDR and CDR2 SFDVKD. V was trimmed by 5 bases and J by 4 bases, leaving 13 bases between them. The CDR3 runs to 14 residues. The CDR3: CATSAAGKAYGYTF. The DNA of the CDR3 is TGTGCCACCAGTGCGGCAGGGAAGGCCTATGGCTACACCTTC.

In this sample, this clonotype turned up many times. The V and J genes are TRBV19 and TRBJ1-6; no reliable D call. Germline V CDR1 and CDR2: LNHDA, SQIVND (reference sequence). Trimming cost V 3 bases and J 14 bases, with 23 bases left between them. CDR3 size: 16 residues. CDR3 sequence reads: CASSMQTEGISLSLHF. CDR3 coding DNA: TGTGCCAGTAGTATGCAAACAGAAGGAATATCCCTCTCCCTCCACTTT.

This clonotype was recorded a few times. V usage is TRBV9 and J usage is TRBJ1-2, with D possibly matching TRBD1 (5 bases). Between the trimmed V and J ends, which lost 0 bases and 1 base, there was a span of 16 bases. Germline values: CDR1 SGDLS, CDR2 YYNGEE. This CDR3 has 17 residues. For the CDR3, the DNA is TGTGCCAGCAGCGTAGTTTTGTGGGACGGAAGTAACTATGGCTACACCTTC. Protein: CASSVVLWDGSNYGYTF.

This chain uses TRBV10-3 with TRBJ2-7, with D perhaps TRBD1 (5 bases). The CDR3 totals 13 residues. Germline loops: CDR1 ENHRY, CDR2 SYGVKD. Between the trimmed V and J ends, which lost 8 bases and 0 bases, there was a span of 11 bases. DNA of the CDR3: TGTGCCATCTCGAAGGACAACTCCTACGAGCAGTACGTC. As protein: CAISKDNSYEQYV.

This clonotype was seen more than once but under ten times. This chain uses TRBV20-1 with TRBJ1-6, with 7 nucleotides matching TRBD1. Germline V gives CDR1 DFQATT, CDR2 SNEGSKA (reference sequence). The junction had 17 bases not matched to a gene; V was cut back by 0 bases and J by 6 bases. The CDR3 runs 19 residues. As DNA, the CDR3 is TGCAGTGCTAGAGATCGGATGAAGCGAGGGACAGCGAGTAATTCACCCCTCCACTTT. Protein product: CSARDRMKRGTASNSPLHF.

This chain uses TRBV9 with TRBJ2-6; D not resolved. In germline, CDR1 is SGDLS, CDR2 YYNGEE. V was clipped by 0 bases and J by 4 bases, with 14 bases between them. CDR3 size: 17 residues. This CDR3 is CASSVATHPLGANVLTF. As DNA, the CDR3 is TGTGCCAGCAGCGTAGCCACCCACCCCCTGGGGGCCAACGTCCTGACTTTC. Variable domain in full (rest from reference TRBV9 and TRBJ2-6): DSGVTQTPKHLITATGQRVTLRCSPRSGDLSVYWYQQSLDQGLQFLIQYYNGEERAKGNILERFSAQQFPDLHSELNLSSLELGDSALYFCASSVATHPLGANVLTFGAGSRLTVL.